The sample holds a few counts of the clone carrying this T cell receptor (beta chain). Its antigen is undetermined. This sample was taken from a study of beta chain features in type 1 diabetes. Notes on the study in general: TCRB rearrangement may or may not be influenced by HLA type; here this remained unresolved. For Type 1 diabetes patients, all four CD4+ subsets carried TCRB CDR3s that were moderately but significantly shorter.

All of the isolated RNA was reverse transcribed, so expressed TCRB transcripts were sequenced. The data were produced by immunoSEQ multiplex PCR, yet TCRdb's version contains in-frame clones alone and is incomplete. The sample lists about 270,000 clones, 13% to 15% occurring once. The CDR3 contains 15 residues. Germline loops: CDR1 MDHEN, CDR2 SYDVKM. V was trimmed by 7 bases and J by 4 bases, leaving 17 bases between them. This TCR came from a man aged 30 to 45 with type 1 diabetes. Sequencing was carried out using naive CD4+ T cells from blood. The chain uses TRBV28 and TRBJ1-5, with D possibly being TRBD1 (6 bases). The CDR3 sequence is CASTSPDRLNQPQHF. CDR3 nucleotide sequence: TGTGCCAGCACTTCCCCCGACAGGTTAAATCAGCCCCAGCATTTT. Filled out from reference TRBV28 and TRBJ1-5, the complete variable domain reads DVKVTQSSRYLVKRTGEKVFLECVQDMDHENMFWYRQDPGLGLRLIYFSYDVKMKEKGDIPEGYSVSREKKERFSLILESASTNQTSMYLCASTSPDRLNQPQHFGDGTRLSIL.